This note documents a single TCR beta chain sequence. Which antigen it targets is not known. Base qualities were left out, and no much larger clone turns up one base away. The immunoSEQ Assay was used to sequence TCR beta CDR3 regions from DNA. Regarding the original processing steps: T cell density was computed as TCR beta template counts normalized to usable DNA estimated by amplifying housekeeping genes. Using the preseqR package, richness was estimated by extrapolating to 120,000 templates for tissue samples and 400,000 templates for PBMC samples. Clonality was calculated as one minus Pielou's evenness. Differential abundance testing on productive amino-acid clonotypes, with a minimum total count of 5 and an alpha of 0.1, was used to identify tissue-enriched TCRs. The Jaccard Index and the Morisita Overlap Index were used to measure repertoire overlap between compartments. GLIPH grouped TCR beta CDR3s together with public tetramer-defined viral CDR3s, and a viral motif had to include at least three viral sequences and also show V-gene enrichment. The immuneACCESS repertoire file appears here via TCRdb, limited to in-frame rearrangements. These files lack a portion of the clones; in checked studies, under half of the deficit traces to unresolved V genes, and the cause of the others is not known. That table supplies the V and J calls and clone size; D and trimming were determined from the DNA. This sample is represented by 25,000 to 35,000 clones; 80% to 90% of them were singletons. The top ten hold about a tenth of the sample.

According to the germline V gene (reference sequence), CDR1 reads LNHDA and CDR2 reads SQIVND. Trimming removed 4 bases from V and 10 bases from J, leaving 11 bases between the germline ends. The CDR3 starts with the cysteine, ends with the phenylalanine, and has 13 residues. Left in the record is the CDR3 DNA by itself, 39 bases read in frame from the first base. At diagnosis, tumor, uninvolved tumor-adjacent lung and peripheral blood were collected and then preserved as a mix of FFPE and fresh-frozen material. For TCR repertoire profiling, the blood samples were analyzed as peripheral blood mononuclear cells. The data are from a study of T cells in localized non-small cell lung cancer (dated by TCRdb to about 2020). Regarding the research as a whole: The study examined T cell repertoires in approximately 240 patients with early-stage NSCLC and compared tumors with uninvolved tumor-adjacent lungs. The cohort consisted of approximately 220 treatment-naive NSCLC patients whose localized lung tumors had been resected. The mean age of the NSCLC patients was under 70 years, with about 120 men and 100 to 110 women.

Here is what the overall study found, with its caveats: A median of around 57 of the top 100 tumor clones were detected in paired uninvolved adjacent lung, and about 29 of these tumor clones were also found among the top 100 clones of the paired uninvolved adjacent lung. Because multi-region sequencing of the tumors was not done, intratumor heterogeneity could not be ruled out. Because the study design was exploratory, TCR variables were selected using unadjusted p-values without false-discovery rate correction. Uninvolved tumor-adjacent lung showed the highest T cell clonality, higher than tumor, which suggests more focused antigenic responses in the uninvolved tumor-adjacent lung. Higher blood T cell density associated with longer overall survival, while higher adjacent-lung clonality associated with shorter survival.

The sequencing here drew on peripheral blood, taken before any cancer treatment. This receptor was taken from a woman between 35 and 75 years old with stage I lung adenocarcinoma. The rearrangement combines TRBV19 with TRBJ1-6; tentative D gene TRBD1, with 6 bases matching. The DNA sequence is as follows: TGTGCCAGTAGTACGGACAGAGTGTCACCCCTCCACTTT. This gives the protein CASSTDRVSPLHF.